This T cell receptor (beta chain) originates from a study of CD8 T cells in ankylosing spondylitis. TCRdb processed the 5' RACE reads anew with MiXCR; each CDR3 protein has one entry. The data show 350,000 to 450,000 distinct CDR3 sequences, 25% to 30% seen once. The CDR3 spans 16 residues. Losses at the gene ends were 3 bases for V and 1 base for J; bases not matched to a gene: 10. Germline CDR1 DFQATT, CDR2 SNEGSKA (reference sequence). Study-wide results and caveats: A motif of 7 to 9 highly homologous TCR beta variants was seen as apparently characteristic of ankylosing spondylitis blood.

This clonotype was counted between two and nine times. The antigen remains undetermined. Material: blood, either unsorted or a sorted T cell fraction (not recorded which). The sequence was collected from a male donor with ankylosing spondylitis. The chain recombines TRBV20-1 with TRBJ2-3; TRBD2 matches at 7 bases. The CDR3 DNA reads TGCAGTGCTAGGACCACGCGGGGAGGGGGCACAGATACGCAGTATTTT. The encoded protein is CSARTTRGGGTDTQYF.